This T cell receptor (beta chain) was sequenced during a study of T cell responses to AZD1222 COVID-19 vaccine. Study information: Second-dose intervals near 4 or 12 weeks were combined. General study results and limits: Repertoires were collected only later (after the peak T cell response had occurred). Most donors were white British, females outnumbered males, and clonal diversity was possibly underestimated.

The CDR3 length is 12 residues. Germline V lookup: CDR1 KGHDR, CDR2 SFDVKD. V was pared by 3 bases and J by 0 bases, with 1 base between. Sequenced by immunoSEQ multiplex PCR; TCRdb stores in-frame clones only, minus some. The sample contains 95,000 to 100,000 clones, approximately 92% of which appear only once. Worth noting for this clone: The antigen is not known.

Material: peripheral blood, obtained on day 0 of AZD1222 vaccination. The receptor's source is an adult in good health. The J gene is TRBJ1-1, the V gene TRBV24-1; D not certain. The CDR3 region has the DNA TGTGCCACCAGTGATCTGAACACTGAAGCTTTCTTT. This translates into CATSDLNTEAFF.